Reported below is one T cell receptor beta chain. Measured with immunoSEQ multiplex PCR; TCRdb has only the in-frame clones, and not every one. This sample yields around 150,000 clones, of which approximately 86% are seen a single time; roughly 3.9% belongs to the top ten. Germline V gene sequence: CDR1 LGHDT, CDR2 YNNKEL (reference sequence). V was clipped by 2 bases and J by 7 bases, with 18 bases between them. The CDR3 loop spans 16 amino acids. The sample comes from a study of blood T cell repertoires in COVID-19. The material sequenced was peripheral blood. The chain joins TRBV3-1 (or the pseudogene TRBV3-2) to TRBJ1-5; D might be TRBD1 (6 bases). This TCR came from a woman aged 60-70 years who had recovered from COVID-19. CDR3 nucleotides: TGTGCCAGCAGCCAAAGCTCGGACGCGGGGGGCCAGCCCCAGCATTTT. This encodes CASSQSSDAGGQPQHF.